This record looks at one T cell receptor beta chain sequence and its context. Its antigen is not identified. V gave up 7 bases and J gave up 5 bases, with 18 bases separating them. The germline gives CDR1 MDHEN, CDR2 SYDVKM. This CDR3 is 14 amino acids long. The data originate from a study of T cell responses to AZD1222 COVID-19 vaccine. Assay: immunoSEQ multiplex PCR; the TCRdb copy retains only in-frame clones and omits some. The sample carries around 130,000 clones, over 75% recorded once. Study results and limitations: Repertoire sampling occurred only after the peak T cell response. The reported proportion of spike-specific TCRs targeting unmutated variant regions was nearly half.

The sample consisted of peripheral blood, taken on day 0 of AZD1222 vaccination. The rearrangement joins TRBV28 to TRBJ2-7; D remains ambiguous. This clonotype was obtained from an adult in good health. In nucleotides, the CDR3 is TGTGCCAGCACCCCATCCCCAACAAAGCACGAGCAGTACTTC. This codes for CASTPSPTKHEQYF.